This T cell receptor beta chain emerged from a study of blood T cells in healthy people across ages (dated by TCRdb to the mid-2010s). Regarding the complete study: In model experiments, roughly one uniquely barcoded TCR beta cDNA molecule per two T cells was captured by template switching. The study measured age-related changes in TCR beta repertoire diversity using deep sequencing normalized with unique cDNA molecular identifiers. Donors were grouped into four age groups: young (average roughly 16 years), middle-aged (about 40), aged (62) and long-lived (approximately 75). Donors of different ages were randomly distributed across sequencing lanes to avoid experimental bias. Using the same blood draw, the study looked at two additional independent replicas of 1 million unique cDNA reads for two donors, one aged 18 to 30 and the other aged 80 or older.

Donors were a few dozen systemically healthy Caucasian individuals from Russia aged roughly 6 to 100 years. Each donor gave about 11 milliliters of peripheral blood, drawn into EDTA-treated Vacutainer tubes. Ficoll-Paque density-gradient centrifugation was used to isolate PBMCs, with at least 6 million per sample. Trizol reagent was used to extract total RNA from the PBMCs, yielding at least 5.5 micrograms per sample. For every donor, an aliquot of PBMCs went through flow cytometry to measure the percentages of naive CD45RAhigh/CD27high T cells. Study-wide conclusions, independent of this receptor: The long-lived group showed more naive CD4+ T cells, fewer expanded clones and increased TCR diversity than the aged group, suggesting age selection. Donor CMV infection status was unknown, potentially confounding age-related changes in expanded clonotypes. There was a strong correlation between observed TCR beta diversity and the percentage of naive T cells measured by flow cytometry. Observed TCR beta diversity per million T cells fell roughly linearly with age, and a significant reduction was already apparent by age about 43. Estimates of total diversity from one million sequenced T cells were regarded as lower bounds and underestimates. Because profiling used bulk unsorted PBMCs, naive and antigen-experienced compartments could not be compared conclusively.

Libraries were made using 5' RACE. The data were produced on an Illumina HiSeq 2500. A second PCR of roughly 6 to 11 cycles was run with a J-beta primer mix and a sample-barcoded 5' primer. Each TCR beta cDNA molecule received a unique molecular identifier from a template-switch 5' adaptor carrying 12 random nucleotides. At least 3 million CDR3-containing paired-end reads were obtained from each sample. First-strand cDNA synthesis was performed from all RNA using the Mint cDNA synthesis kit, with priming by a TRBC-specific oligonucleotide. All cDNA was treated with uracil-DNA glycosylase and then went through a first 18-cycle PCR with the universal primers M1SS and BC2_uni_R. In the authors' own workflow: For normalization, 1 million high-quality reads were randomly selected from each sample, with every read carrying a distinct molecular identifier. Instead of being binned into consensus sequences, reads with shared molecular identifiers were discarded. MiTCR, with a Q25 quality threshold and the strictest error-elimination algorithm, was used for CDR3 identification, clonotype clustering and error correction. Lower-bound total TCR beta diversity was estimated with a nonparametric unseen species model using Euler transformation. TCRdb passed the public sequencing reads through fastp at Q25 and MiXCR, retaining productive beta sequences. Each CDR3 protein gets just one entry, which takes the most common genes and DNA from the rows behind it. For this entry, the V and J calls and clone size follow TCRdb and not the study's own pipeline. Within this sample are roughly 680,000 distinct CDR3 sequences, with more than 20% of them counted one time only. In total, the top ten clones hold approximately 3.6% of the sample.

V is pared back by 5 bases and J by 5 bases, with 12 bases lying between the germline termini. CDR1 is given as SEHNR and CDR2 as FQNEAQ, both from the germline V gene (reference sequence). The CDR3 spans 13 residues, from the cysteine through the phenylalanine. The retained sequence is limited to the CDR3, 39 bases, with the frame set at the first base. Concerning this clonotype itself: Its antigen specificity is not known. There are no base qualities to consult, and no much larger clone falls within one base.

This receptor was obtained from a man between 65 and 85 years old in good health. The receptor chain draws on TRBV7-9 and TRBJ2-5; TRBD1 is possibly the D segment (6 matching bases). The sample taken for sequencing was blood. The CDR3 loop reads CASSAGVTETQYF. The DNA sequence is as follows: TGTGCCAGCAGCGCAGGGGTTACGGAGACCCAGTACTTC.